This T cell receptor (beta chain) was documented in a study of response to subunit inactivated influenza vaccine. The V and J ends lost 4 bases and 4 bases respectively, with 14 bases between them. The CDR3 runs to 15 residues. CDR1 is KGHSH and CDR2 is LQKENI in the germline V gene. TCRdb redid the calling of the RT-PCR reads with MiXCR, one entry per CDR3 protein. The sample gives hundreds of thousands of distinct CDR3 sequences, approximately 11% of which show up once; 9.5% to 12% is in the top ten. This clonotype has more than one count but fewer than ten. This sample was shared with a second study, whose subject was T cells expressing NK-cell markers. This second study notes: The TCR beta cDNA came from 5'RACE template switching with UMIs.

The sample here was PBMCs from blood, taken on the day of vaccination. The V call is TRBV18, the J call TRBJ2-1, with D tentatively TRBD1 or TRBD2 (6 bases each). This TCR derives from a man aged 50 to 59 who received an inactivated influenza vaccine. CDR3 in DNA: TGTGCCAGCTCACGAGGGGGACTTATTTACAATGAGCAGTTCTTC. Its protein is CASSRGGLIYNEQFF.